This passage covers 22 T cell receptor beta chains from one sample sequenced in a study of blood T cell repertoires in COVID-19. Libraries were prepared by immunoSEQ multiplex PCR; TCRdb keeps only in-frame clonotypes and omits some of them. This sample has 37,000 or so clones, with about nine tenths found just once. Source material: peripheral blood. The source of these receptors is a human donor in a cohort sampled during active COVID-19.

This rearrangement joins TRBV4-3 to TRBJ2-7, with 8 bases fitting TRBD2. J lost 3 bases, V lost 4 bases, and 5 bases had no gene match. This CDR3 comprises 14 residues. From germline, CDR1 is LGHNA and CDR2 YSLEER. CDR3 residues: CASSPSGSGYEQYF. CDR3 coding DNA: TGCGCCAGCAGCCCGAGCGGGAGTGGCTACGAGCAGTACTTC.

The rearrangement uses TRBV4-1 and TRBJ1-5; the match to TRBD1 covers 11 bases. V lost 2 bases and J lost 2; bases outside the gene matches: 8. The CDR3 extends over 18 amino acids. CDR1 MGHRA and CDR2 YSYEKL come from the germline V gene. CDR3 sequence reads: CASSQMDRGHLGNQPQHF. Written as DNA, the CDR3 is TGCGCCAGCAGCCAAATGGACAGGGGGCATTTAGGCAATCAGCCCCAGCATTTT.

The chain combines TRBV12-3 or TRBV12-4 with TRBJ2-7; D gene ambiguous. This CDR3 is built from 13 residues. The V and J ends lost 5 bases and 5 bases respectively, with 13 bases between them. Here the CDR3 DNA reads TGTGCCAGCAGTCTACAAGTTGAGGACGAGCAGTACTTC. It encodes CASSLQVEDEQYF.

The chain is built from TRBV11-2 and TRBJ2-2; maybe TRBD2 (6 bases). Deletions cut 1 base from V and 1 base from J, with 10 bases between. This CDR3 has 16 residues. Germline loops: CDR1 SGHAT, CDR2 FQNNGV. CDR3 nucleotides: TGTGCCAGCAGCTTAGCGGGCGGGAAGAACACCGGGGAGCTGTTTTTT. This encodes CASSLAGGKNTGELFF.

DNA of the CDR3: TGTGCCAGTTCCGGAGGATTTAGCTCCTACGAGCAGTACTTC. It codes for CASSGGFSSYEQYF. The rearrangement links TRBV19 to TRBJ2-7, with D possibly being TRBD2 (5 bases). This CDR3 contains 14 residues. Trimming shortened V by 8 bases and J by 0 bases, and 14 bases separated the two germline ends. CDR1 LNHDA and CDR2 SQIVND come from the germline V gene (reference sequence).

This clone was recorded only once. This chain's CDR3 is CATSGPRNWGGDEKLFF. Written as DNA, the CDR3 is TGTGCCACCAGCGGCCCGAGGAATTGGGGGGGGGATGAAAAACTGTTTTTT. This chain links TRBV15 with TRBJ1-4; D may be TRBD1 (5 bases). The CDR3 has 17 residues. Trimming pared 5 bases from V and 6 bases from J, leaving 22 bases between. Germline V lookup: CDR1 LNHNV, CDR2 YYDKDF (reference sequence).

The chain links TRBV29-1 to TRBJ2-5; 9 nucleotides align to TRBD1. The CDR3 spans 15 residues. The V and J ends lost 0 bases and 1 base, in that order; junction bases with no gene match: 3. Germline CDR1 is SQVTM and CDR2 is ANQGSEA. As DNA, the CDR3 is TGCAGCGTTGAAGATGGGACAGGGATCCAAGAGACCCAGTACTTC. Translation gives CSVEDGTGIQETQYF.

The chain carries TRBV9 and TRBJ2-3; 12 nucleotides agree with TRBD2. The CDR3 is made up of 13 amino acids. V shed 5 bases, J shed 6 bases, and the junction held 1 base outside the gene matches. The V gene's germline CDR1 is SGDLS and CDR2 YYNGEE. CDR3 region: CASRTSGSDTQYF. Written as DNA, the CDR3 is TGTGCCAGCAGGACTAGCGGGAGTGATACGCAGTATTTT.

The chain carries TRBV28 and TRBJ2-7; TRBD1 aligns across 10 bases. Germline CDR1 reads MDHEN; CDR2 reads SYDVKM. The CDR3 consists of 16 residues. V was clipped by 1 base and J by 7 bases; unmatched bases: 10. CDR3 sequence reads: CASSLYPGDRGREQYF. The CDR3 DNA reads as TGTGCCAGCAGTTTATATCCTGGGGACAGGGGTCGGGAGCAGTACTTC.

The chain is built from TRBV6-1 and TRBJ1-5; possible D gene TRBD1, 6 bases. The CDR3 spans 16 residues. The ends were cut back, 4 bases at V and 0 bases at J, with 13 bases in the middle. Germline lookup yields CDR1 MNHNS and CDR2 SASEGT. The chain's CDR3 is CASSGGQIYSNQPQHF. The CDR3 nucleotides read TGTGCCAGCAGTGGAGGACAGATCTATAGCAATCAGCCCCAGCATTTT.

The rearrangement links TRBV6-2 or TRBV6-3 to TRBJ2-5; D is possibly TRBD2 (6 bases). CDR1 and CDR2 (germline): MNHEY, SVGEGT. V was clipped by 2 bases and J by 1 base, with 14 bases between them. The CDR3 is 16 residues long. CDR3 region: CASSYPHPSVQETQYF. The CDR3 bases are TGTGCCAGCAGTTACCCCCATCCTAGCGTCCAAGAGACCCAGTACTTC.

This chain connects TRBV6-6 to TRBJ1-2; D unresolved. V was pared by 9 bases and J by 8 bases, with 16 bases between. Looked up from germline, CDR1 is MNHNY and CDR2 is SVGAGI (reference sequence). This CDR3 spans 12 amino acids. The CDR3 DNA sequence: TGTGCCAGTACTCCCCGGGGTAGCGGCTACACCTTC. Its translation is CASTPRGSGYTF.

This sequence joins TRBV18 and TRBJ1-6, with TRBD1 as a possible D gene (5 bases). V gave up 2 bases and J gave up 9 bases, with 17 bases separating them. Per germline, CDR1 KGHSH and CDR2 LQKENI. CDR3 size: 16 residues. The CDR3 region is CASSPGTGGSGSPLHF. The DNA for the CDR3 is TGTGCCAGCTCACCAGGCACAGGTGGCTCGGGTTCACCCCTCCACTTT.

This chain uses TRBV19 with TRBJ2-7; 7 bases match TRBD2. V shed 5 bases and J 4 bases; nucleotides not matched to a gene: 8. Germline loops: CDR1 LNHDA, CDR2 SQIVND (reference sequence). This CDR3 is built from 14 residues. CDR3 protein: CASSLGGSIYEQYF. Written as DNA, the CDR3 is TGTGCCAGTAGTCTTGGCGGGAGTATTTACGAGCAGTACTTC.

V is TRBV13 and J is TRBJ1-3; 7 bases are shared with TRBD1. The CDR3 spans 17 residues. Germline V CDR1 and CDR2: PRHDT, FYEKMQ (reference sequence). V lost 4 bases to trimming and J lost 0 bases; unmatched junction nucleotides: 9. In nucleotides, the CDR3 is TGTGCCAGCAGCTCCCGGCTTGACAGGGCCTCTGGAAACACCATATATTTT. As protein: CASSSRLDRASGNTIYF.

This sequence joins TRBV19 and TRBJ2-5, with 10 bases matching TRBD1. The CDR3 spans 21 residues. The germline V gene has CDR1 LNHDA and CDR2 SQIVND (reference sequence). V shed 3 bases, J shed 3 bases, and the junction held 22 bases outside the gene matches. The CDR3 region is CASSMVKICRDGQGEEETQYF. The CDR3 nucleotides read TGTGCCAGTAGTATGGTAAAAATATGCCGTGATGGACAGGGGGAAGAAGAGACCCAGTACTTC.

The CDR3 bases are TGTGCCATCAGAGGGGGGGCTGCCGGAAACACCATATATTTT. Amino acid sequence: CAIRGGAAGNTIYF. The chain carries TRBV10-3 and TRBJ1-3; D may be TRBD1 (6 bases). Trimming stripped 6 bases from V and 4 bases from J, with 13 bases between. This CDR3 has 14 amino acids. Germline-derived CDR1 and CDR2 are ENHRY and SYGVKD.

This chain joins TRBV9 and TRBJ2-5, with D unclear. This CDR3 is 14 amino acids long. Germline V gives CDR1 SGDLS, CDR2 YYNGEE. V dropped 0 bases and J dropped 1 base, with 7 bases sitting between them. CDR3 DNA sequence: TGTGCCAGCAGCGTAGCCCCCTTCCAAGAGACCCAGTACTTC. This sequence encodes CASSVAPFQETQYF.

The rearrangement links TRBV10-2 to TRBJ2-5; D is ambiguous. This CDR3 comprises 14 residues. Per germline, CDR1 WSHSY and CDR2 SAAADI. V was shortened by 4 bases and J by 4 bases, with 13 bases between the two germline ends. CDR3 protein: CASSGLDGLETQYF. For the CDR3, the DNA is TGCGCCAGCAGTGGGCTCGACGGGTTAGAGACCCAGTACTTC.

The chain couples TRBV3-1 (or the pseudogene TRBV3-2) to TRBJ2-5; 9 nucleotides match TRBD1. The length of the CDR3 is 16 residues. V was pared by 4 bases and J by 5 bases, with 11 bases of the junction left unmatched. Germline loops: CDR1 LGHDT, CDR2 YNNKEL (reference sequence). Here the CDR3 reads CASSLHAGTGKETQYF. DNA for the CDR3: TGTGCCAGCAGCCTACACGCCGGGACAGGGAAGGAGACCCAGTACTTC.

V and J are TRBV5-8 and TRBJ1-4; 7 nucleotides align to TRBD1. Germline lookup yields CDR1 SGHTS and CDR2 YDEGEE. The CDR3 sequence is 15 residues long. V gave up 4 bases and J gave up 0 bases; unmatched junction bases: 3. CDR3 bases: TGTGCCAGCAGCACGGACAGGACAACTAATGAAAAACTGTTTTTT. This sequence encodes CASSTDRTTNEKLFF. The complete variable domain, with remaining parts taken from reference TRBV5-8 and TRBJ1-4, reads EAGVTQSPTHLIKTRGQQATLRCSPISGHTSVYWYQQALGLGLQFLLWYDEGEERNRGNFPPRFSGRQFPNYSSELNVNALELEDSALYLCASSTDRTTNEKLFFGSGTQLSVL.

This chain connects TRBV7-9 to TRBJ2-5; the D gene is possibly TRBD1 (8 bases). Germline lookup yields CDR1 SEHNR and CDR2 FQNEAQ (reference sequence). The CDR3 spans 16 residues. V was cut by 5 bases and J by 1 base, with 17 bases left in between. CDR3 coding DNA: TGTGCCAGCAGCCCGAGGGGGGGACAGGTCCAAGAGACCCAGTACTTC. Encoded protein: CASSPRGGQVQETQYF.